A selection of T cell receptor beta chains follows, all from one sample in a study of neurological immune-mediated disorders. TCRdb passed the 5' RACE reads through MiXCR, listing each CDR3 protein once. Among fewer than 75,000 distinct CDR3 sequences listed, 3% to 4% were seen once. Sequenced sample: PBMCs. The source of these receptors is a middle-aged man with multiple sclerosis. Both conserved end residues are part of each CDR3. Each record gives: CDR3 DNA, CDR3 protein, clone size, V gene, D gene, J gene. The D gene is left open where the match is weak. The size of a clone is reported for some rows only, either as once, few or many, or as a class for expanded clones.

DNA: TGCGCCAGCAGCCAAGGACAGAACAATCAGCCCCAGCATTTT; CDR3: CASSQGQNNQPQHF; size: many; V: TRBV4-1; D: .; J: TRBJ1-5
DNA: TGCGCCAGCAGCTCCCGATCTGGACAGACAGGCTCCTACAATGAGCAGTTCTTC; CDR3: CASSSRSGQTGSYNEQFF; size: many; V: TRBV5-1; D: .; J: TRBJ2-1
DNA: TGCGCCAGCAGCTTGGAGGGGAGGGCTAGGGACACTGAAGCTTTCTTT; CDR3: CASSLEGRARDTEAFF; size: many; V: TRBV5-1; D: .; J: TRBJ1-1
DNA: TGCGCCAGCAGCCCTGACAGGGTAAGTCGTCGGGAAGCTTTCTTT; CDR3: CASSPDRVSRREAFF; size: .; V: TRBV5-1; D: TRBD1; J: TRBJ1-1
DNA: TGTGCCAGCATTATGGCGGGGACAGGGGGCAGTGAGCAGTTCTTC; CDR3: CASIMAGTGGSEQFF; size: many; V: TRBV5-5; D: TRBD1; J: TRBJ2-1
DNA: TGTGCCAGCAGTGGGACAGGGAAGAATGCTTTCTTT; CDR3: CASSGTGKNAFF; size: many; V: TRBV7-2; D: TRBD1; J: TRBJ1-1
DNA: TGTGCCAGCAGCGCGACTCGACGAACAGATACGCAGTATTTT; CDR3: CASSATRRTDTQYF; size: .; V: TRBV6-2/TRBV6-3; D: .; J: TRBJ2-3
DNA: TGTGCCATCTCCCTTGGTAGCGGGGGGGATACGCAGTATTTT; CDR3: CAISLGSGGDTQYF; size: many; V: TRBV11-2; D: TRBD2; J: TRBJ2-3
DNA: TGTGCCAGCAGTTTACCTAGCACAGATACGCAGTATTTT; CDR3: CASSLPSTDTQYF; size: many; V: TRBV27; D: .; J: TRBJ2-3
DNA: TGTGCCAGCAGTGTCAACAGGGCAGGGACTGAAGCTTTCTTT; CDR3: CASSVNRAGTEAFF; size: few; V: TRBV6-1; D: .; J: TRBJ1-1
DNA: TGCGCCAGCAGCCAAGCCTCCGTGGGGGGACCCTACAATGAGCAGTTCTTC; CDR3: CASSQASVGGPYNEQFF; size: many; V: TRBV4-1; D: .; J: TRBJ2-1
DNA: TGCGCCAGCAGCCGACAGGGGGTCACCGGGGAGCTGTTTTTT; CDR3: CASSRQGVTGELFF; size: many; V: TRBV5-1; D: TRBD1; J: TRBJ2-2
DNA: TGCGCCAGCAGCTTGGGTCCCCGGGGACAACCCAACACCGGGGAGCTGTTTTTT; CDR3: CASSLGPRGQPNTGELFF; size: many; V: TRBV5-1; D: .; J: TRBJ2-2
DNA: TGCAGTGCTAGAACAGCTAGCGGAGACTCCTACAATGAGCAGTTCTTC; CDR3: CSARTASGDSYNEQFF; size: many; V: TRBV20-1; D: TRBD2; J: TRBJ2-1
DNA: TGTGCCAGCAGCCGGAACAGGGACGAGTACTTC; CDR3: CASSRNRDEYF; size: many; V: TRBV7-9; D: .; J: TRBJ2-7